This record concerns one T cell receptor (beta chain) sequence. The antigen remains unidentified. V gave up 3 bases and J gave up 6 bases, with 7 bases separating them. This CDR3 spans 11 amino acids. The germline gives CDR1 DFQATT, CDR2 SNEGSKA (reference sequence). The data were obtained in a study of OX40 agonist ivuxolimab in advanced cancers. Notes on the study in general: Among the lowest peripheral clonal expansion occurred in 0.1-3.0 mg/kg partial responders. On average, a greater number of expanded clones characterised CD8+ T cells relative to CD4+. Dosing at 0.1 to 3.0 mg/kg was accompanied by clonal expansion of CD4+ and CD8+ blood T cells by week 6.

The assay was immunoSEQ multiplex PCR, and TCRdb's table has in-frame clones only and misses some. The table has roughly 56,000 clones, 70% to 90% seen once; the top ten hold around 0.56%. V usage is TRBV20-1 and J usage is TRBJ2-3; tentatively, D is TRBD1 (6 bases). The origin of this receptor is an adult with an advanced solid tumor such as melanoma, head and neck, liver or kidney cancer. Sequenced here: CD4+ or CD8+ T cells sorted from blood, sampled in a trial of the OX40 agonist ivuxolimab. The CDR3 sequence: CSARRGDTQYF. As DNA, the CDR3 is TGCAGTGCTAGGAGGGGGGATACGCAGTATTTT.